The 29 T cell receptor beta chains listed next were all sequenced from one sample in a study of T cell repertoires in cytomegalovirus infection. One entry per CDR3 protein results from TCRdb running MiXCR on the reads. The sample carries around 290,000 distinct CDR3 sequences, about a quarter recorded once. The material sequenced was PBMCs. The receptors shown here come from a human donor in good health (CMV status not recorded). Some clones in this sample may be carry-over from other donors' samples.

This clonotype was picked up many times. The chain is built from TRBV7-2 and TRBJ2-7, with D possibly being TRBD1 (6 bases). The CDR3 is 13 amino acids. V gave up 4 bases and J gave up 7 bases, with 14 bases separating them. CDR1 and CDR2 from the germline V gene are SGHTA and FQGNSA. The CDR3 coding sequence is TGTGCCAGCAGCTCCCAGGGGACCTTGGAGCAGTACGTC. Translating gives CASSSQGTLEQYV.

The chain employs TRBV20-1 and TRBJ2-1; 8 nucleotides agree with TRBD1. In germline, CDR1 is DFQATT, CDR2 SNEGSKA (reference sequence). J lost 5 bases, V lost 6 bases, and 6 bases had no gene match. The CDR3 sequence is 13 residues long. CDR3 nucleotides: TGCAGTGCAGAGGGACAGGTAAACAATGAGCAGTTCTTC. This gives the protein CSAEGQVNNEQFF.

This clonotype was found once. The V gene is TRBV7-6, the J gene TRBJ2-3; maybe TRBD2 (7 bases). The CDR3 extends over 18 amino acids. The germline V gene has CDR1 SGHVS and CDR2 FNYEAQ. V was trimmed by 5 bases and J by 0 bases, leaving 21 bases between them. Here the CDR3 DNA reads TGTGCCAGCAGCCTTCCGCTGGGGGCTAGCGGCAGCACAGATACGCAGTATTTT. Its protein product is CASSLPLGASGSTDTQYF.

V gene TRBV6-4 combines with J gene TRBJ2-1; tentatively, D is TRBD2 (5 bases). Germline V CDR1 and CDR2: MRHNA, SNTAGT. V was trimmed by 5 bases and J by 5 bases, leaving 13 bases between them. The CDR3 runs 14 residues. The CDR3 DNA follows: TGTGCCAGCAGTCCGGTAGCGTCTGACAATGAGCAGTTCTTC. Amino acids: CASSPVASDNEQFF.

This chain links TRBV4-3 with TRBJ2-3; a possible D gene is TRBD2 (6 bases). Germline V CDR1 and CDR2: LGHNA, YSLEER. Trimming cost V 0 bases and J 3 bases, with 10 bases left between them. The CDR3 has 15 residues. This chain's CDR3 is CASSQDSGRTDTQYF. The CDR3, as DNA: TGCGCCAGCAGCCAAGACTCAGGGAGGACAGATACGCAGTATTTT.

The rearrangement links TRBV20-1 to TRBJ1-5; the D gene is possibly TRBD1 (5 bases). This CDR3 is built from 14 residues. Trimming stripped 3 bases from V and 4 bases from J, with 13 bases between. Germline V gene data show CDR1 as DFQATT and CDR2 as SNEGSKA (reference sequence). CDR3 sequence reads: CSASDRNYNQPQHF. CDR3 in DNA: TGCAGTGCTAGCGACAGAAACTATAATCAGCCCCAGCATTTT.

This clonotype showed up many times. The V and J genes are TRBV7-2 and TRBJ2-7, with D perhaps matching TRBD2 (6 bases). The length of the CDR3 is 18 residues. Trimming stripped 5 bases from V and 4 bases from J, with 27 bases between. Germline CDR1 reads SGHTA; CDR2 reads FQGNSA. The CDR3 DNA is TGTGCCAGCAGCCGGCACGGCCCTGGGACTTCGATGCCATACGAGCAGTACTTC. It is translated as CASSRHGPGTSMPYEQYF.

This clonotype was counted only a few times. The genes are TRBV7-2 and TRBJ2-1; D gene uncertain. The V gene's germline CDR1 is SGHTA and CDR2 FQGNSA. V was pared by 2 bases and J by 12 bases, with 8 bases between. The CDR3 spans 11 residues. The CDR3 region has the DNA TGTGCCAGCAGCTTATATTTTGGGCAGTTCTTC. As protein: CASSLYFGQFF.

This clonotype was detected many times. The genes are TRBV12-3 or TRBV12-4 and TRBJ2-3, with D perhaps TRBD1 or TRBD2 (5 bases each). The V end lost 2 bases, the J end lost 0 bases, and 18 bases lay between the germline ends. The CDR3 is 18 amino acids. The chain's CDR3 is CASSLSGAGAASTDTQYF. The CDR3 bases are TGTGCCAGCAGTTTATCCGGGGCGGGCGCCGCAAGCACAGATACGCAGTATTTT.

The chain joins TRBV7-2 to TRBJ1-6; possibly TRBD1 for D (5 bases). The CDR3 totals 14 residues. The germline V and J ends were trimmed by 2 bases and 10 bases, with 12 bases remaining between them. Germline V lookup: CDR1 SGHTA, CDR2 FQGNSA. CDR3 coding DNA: TGTGCCAGCAGCTTATCCGGGACGGACTCACCCCTCCACTTT. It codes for CASSLSGTDSPLHF.

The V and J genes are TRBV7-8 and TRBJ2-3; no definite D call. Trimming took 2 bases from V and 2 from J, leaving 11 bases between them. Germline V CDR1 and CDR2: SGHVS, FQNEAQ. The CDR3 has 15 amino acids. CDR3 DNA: TGTGCCAGCAGCTTACTACCCCGAGACACAGATACGCAGTATTTT. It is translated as CASSLLPRDTDTQYF.

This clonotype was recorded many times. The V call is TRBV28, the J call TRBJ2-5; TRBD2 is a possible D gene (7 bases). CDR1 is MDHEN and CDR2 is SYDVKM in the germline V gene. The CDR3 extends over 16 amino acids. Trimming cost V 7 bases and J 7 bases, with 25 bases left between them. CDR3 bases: TGTGCCAGCATCCCTGATAGTGGGCGGGGGCGGGTGACCCAGTACTTC. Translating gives CASIPDSGRGRVTQYF.

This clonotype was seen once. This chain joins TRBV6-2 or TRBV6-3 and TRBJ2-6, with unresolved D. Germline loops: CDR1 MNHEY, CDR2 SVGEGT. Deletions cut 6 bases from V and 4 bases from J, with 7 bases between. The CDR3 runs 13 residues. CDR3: CASSVGGANVLTF. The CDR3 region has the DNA TGTGCCAGCAGCGTGGGGGGGGCCAACGTCCTGACTTTC.

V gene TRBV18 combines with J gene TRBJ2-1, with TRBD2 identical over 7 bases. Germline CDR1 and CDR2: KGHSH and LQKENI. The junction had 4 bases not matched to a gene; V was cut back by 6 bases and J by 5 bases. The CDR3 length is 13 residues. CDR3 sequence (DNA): TGTGCCAGCTCCCGCGGACTAGACAATGAGCAGTTCTTC. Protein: CASSRGLDNEQFF.

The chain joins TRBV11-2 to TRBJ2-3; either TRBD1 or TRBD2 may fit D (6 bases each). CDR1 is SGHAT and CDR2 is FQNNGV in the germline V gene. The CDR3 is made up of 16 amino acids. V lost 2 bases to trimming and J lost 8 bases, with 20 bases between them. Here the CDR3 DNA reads TGTGCCAGCAGCTTAACCCCGGGGGCCGGCCAAAGTACGCAGTATTTT. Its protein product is CASSLTPGAGQSTQYF.

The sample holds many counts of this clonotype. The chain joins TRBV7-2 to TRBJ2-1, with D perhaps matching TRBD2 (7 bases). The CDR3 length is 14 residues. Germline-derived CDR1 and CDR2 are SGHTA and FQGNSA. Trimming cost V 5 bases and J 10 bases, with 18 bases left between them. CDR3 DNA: TGTGCCAGCAGCCAAGAACCAAGCGGGACAGAGCAGTTCTTC. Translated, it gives CASSQEPSGTEQFF.

In nucleotides, the CDR3 is TGTGCCAGCAGCTTCGCCGACAGGGGACGAGGAGCTTTCTTT. It specifies CASSFADRGRGAFF. J is TRBJ1-1 and V is TRBV5-6, with 8 bases matching TRBD1. The V gene's germline CDR1 is SGHDT and CDR2 YYEEEE. The V gene end was trimmed by 2 bases and the J gene end by 10 bases; junction bases not matched to a gene: 10. This CDR3 is built from 14 residues.

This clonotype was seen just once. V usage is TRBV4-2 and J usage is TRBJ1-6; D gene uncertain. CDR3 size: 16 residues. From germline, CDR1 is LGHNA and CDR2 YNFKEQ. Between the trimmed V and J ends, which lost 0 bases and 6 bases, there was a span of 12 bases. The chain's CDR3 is CASSQDRGSINSPLHF. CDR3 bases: TGTGCCAGCAGCCAAGATCGGGGTTCGATTAATTCACCCCTCCACTTT.

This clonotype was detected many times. CDR3 in amino acids: CSAADRIQETQYF. CDR3 bases: TGCAGTGCCGCTGACAGGATACAAGAGACCCAGTACTTC. This rearrangement joins TRBV20-1 to TRBJ2-5; a weak D match, TRBD1 (6 bases). The CDR3 spans 13 residues. Germline lookup yields CDR1 DFQATT and CDR2 SNEGSKA (reference sequence). V lost 6 bases, J lost 2 bases, and 13 bases lay in between.

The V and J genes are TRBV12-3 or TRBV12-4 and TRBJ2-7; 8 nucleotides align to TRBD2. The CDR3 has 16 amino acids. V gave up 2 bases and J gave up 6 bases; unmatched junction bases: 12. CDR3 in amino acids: CASSLKSRLARGEQYF. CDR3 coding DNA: TGTGCCAGCAGTTTAAAGTCGAGACTAGCGCGTGGCGAGCAGTACTTC.

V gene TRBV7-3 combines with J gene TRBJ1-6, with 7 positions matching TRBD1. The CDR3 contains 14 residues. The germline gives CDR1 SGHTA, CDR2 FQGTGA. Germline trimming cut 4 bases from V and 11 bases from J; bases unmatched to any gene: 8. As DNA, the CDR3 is TGTGCCAGCAGCTCCCAGGGGGGGTTGACACCCCTCCACTTT. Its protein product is CASSSQGGLTPLHF.

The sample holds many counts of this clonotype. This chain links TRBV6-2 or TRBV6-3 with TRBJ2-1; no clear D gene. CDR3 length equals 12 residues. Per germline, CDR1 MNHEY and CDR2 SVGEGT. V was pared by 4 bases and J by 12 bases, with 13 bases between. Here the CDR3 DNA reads TGTGCCAGCAGTTCCGGACCCCTAATGCAGTTCTTC. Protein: CASSSGPLMQFF.

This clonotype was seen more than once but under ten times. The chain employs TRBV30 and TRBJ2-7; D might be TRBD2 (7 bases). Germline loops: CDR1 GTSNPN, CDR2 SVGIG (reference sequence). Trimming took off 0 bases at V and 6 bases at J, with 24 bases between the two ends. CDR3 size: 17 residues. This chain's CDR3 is CAWSVRGRGRASFEQYF. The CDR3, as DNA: TGTGCCTGGAGTGTACGGGGGCGTGGGAGGGCGAGCTTCGAGCAGTACTTC.

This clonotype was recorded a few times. The CDR3 sequence: CASSGGTSGFYEQYF. DNA for the CDR3: TGTGCCAGCAGCGGGGGGACTAGCGGGTTCTACGAGCAGTACTTC. The V gene is TRBV7-2, the J gene TRBJ2-7; 12 bases are shared with TRBD2. V trimming: 5 bases; J trimming: 3 bases; junction bases outside the gene matches: 5. The CDR3 consists of 15 residues. CDR1 and CDR2 (germline): SGHTA, FQGNSA.

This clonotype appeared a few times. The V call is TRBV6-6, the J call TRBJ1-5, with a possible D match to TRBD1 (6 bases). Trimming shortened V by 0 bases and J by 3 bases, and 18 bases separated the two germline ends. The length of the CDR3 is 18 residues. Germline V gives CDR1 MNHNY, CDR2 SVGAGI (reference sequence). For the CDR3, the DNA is TGTGCCAGCAGTTACTCGTCCGGGGGCGATAAGTACAATCAGCCCCAGCATTTT. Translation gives CASSYSSGGDKYNQPQHF.

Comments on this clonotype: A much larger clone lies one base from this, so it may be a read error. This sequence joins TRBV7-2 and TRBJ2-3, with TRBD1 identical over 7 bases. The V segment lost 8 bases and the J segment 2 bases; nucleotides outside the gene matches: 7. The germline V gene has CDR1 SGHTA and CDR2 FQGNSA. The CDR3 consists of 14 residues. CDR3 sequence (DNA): TGTACCAGCGCGAAGGGGGCACACACAGATACGCAGTATTTT. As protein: CTSAKGAHTDTQYF.

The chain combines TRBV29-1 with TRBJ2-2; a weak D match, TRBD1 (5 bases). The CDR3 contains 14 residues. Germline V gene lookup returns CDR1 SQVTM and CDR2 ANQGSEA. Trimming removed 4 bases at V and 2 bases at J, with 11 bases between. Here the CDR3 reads CSVGQKLNTGELFF. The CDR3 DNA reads TGCAGCGTTGGACAGAAGCTAAACACCGGGGAGCTGTTTTTT.

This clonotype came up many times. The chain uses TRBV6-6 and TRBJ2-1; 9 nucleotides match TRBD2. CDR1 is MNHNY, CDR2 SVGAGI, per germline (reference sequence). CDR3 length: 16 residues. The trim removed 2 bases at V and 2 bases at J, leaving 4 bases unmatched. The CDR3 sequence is CASSYPSGTPYNEQFF. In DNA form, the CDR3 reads TGTGCCAGCAGTTACCCTAGCGGGACCCCCTACAATGAGCAGTTCTTC.

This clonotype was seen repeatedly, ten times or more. The CDR3 loop reads CASSLAVAGSYNEQFF. DNA of the CDR3: TGTGCCAGCAGCTTAGCGGTAGCGGGCTCCTACAATGAGCAGTTCTTC. V usage is TRBV7-2 and J usage is TRBJ2-1; 7 bases match TRBD2. The CDR3 is 16 residues long. The germline CDR1 and CDR2 sequences are SGHTA and FQGNSA. J was trimmed by 0 bases and V by 0 bases; bases with no gene match: 2.